Listed here is a single TCR beta chain. The sample originates from a study of T cell responses to AZD1222 COVID-19 vaccine. This CDR3 is built from 13 residues. Germline values: CDR1 MNHEY, CDR2 SVGAGI. The J segment lost 5 bases and the V segment lost 8 bases, leaving 8 bases of the junction unmatched. Clones were sequenced by immunoSEQ multiplex PCR, and TCRdb holds only the in-frame ones, with some missing. The profile shows around 65,000 clones, approximately 85% of them singletons. This chain uses TRBV6-5 with TRBJ2-5, with 7 bases lining up with TRBD2. The sample was peripheral blood, taken 28 days after the second AZD1222 dose. The clonotype comes from an adult who received the AZD1222 COVID-19 vaccine. DNA for the CDR3: TGTGCCAGCTCTGGGGGGGGATGGGAGACCCAGTACTTC. Translating it yields CASSGGGWETQYF.